What follows are 27 T cell receptor beta chains derived from one specimen sequenced in a study of cytomegalovirus exposure and HLA in healthy donors. PCR involved 60 Vbeta and 13 Jbeta primers. The method was immunoSEQ multiplex PCR; TCRdb's version includes in-frame clones alone and lacks a portion of them. The repertoire holds about 120,000 clones, roughly 70% seen once, with less than 3.5% in the top ten. Sequenced sample: PBMCs. The receptors come from a woman between 40 and 55 years old in good health and CMV-seropositive.

DNA of the CDR3: TGTGCCAGCACAACAGGGGGTAATGGCTATGGCTACACCTTC. Protein product: CASTTGGNGYGYTF. This chain joins TRBV10-3 and TRBJ1-2; 8 nucleotides line up with TRBD1. The CDR3 runs 14 residues. With 10 bases clipped from V and 4 bases from J, the junction kept 11 bases outside the gene matches. Germline CDR1 is ENHRY and CDR2 is SYGVKD.

The chain carries TRBV27 and TRBJ1-6; 9 bases map to TRBD1. Germline CDR1 MNHEY, CDR2 SMNVEV (reference sequence). This CDR3 is built from 16 residues. The J segment lost 10 bases and the V segment lost 3 bases, leaving 10 bases of the junction unmatched. CDR3 in DNA: TGTGCCAGCAGTTTCGGGGGACAGGGAATTGGATCACCCCTCCACTTT. It specifies CASSFGGQGIGSPLHF.

In this sample, this clone turned up a few times. The rearrangement links TRBV6-1 to TRBJ1-5, with a weak D call TRBD1 (6 bases). Per germline, CDR1 MNHNS and CDR2 SASEGT. V lost 6 bases and J 4 bases, leaving 13 bases between the germline ends. CDR3 length equals 14 residues. As DNA, the CDR3 is TGTGCCAGCAGACTTACAGGGAAGAATCAGCCCCAGCATTTT. Encoded protein: CASRLTGKNQPQHF.

This chain uses TRBV2 with TRBJ2-5; possibly TRBD1 for D (6 bases). V lost 3 bases and J lost 8, with 16 bases in between. The CDR3 spans 14 residues. Per germline, CDR1 SNHLY and CDR2 FYNNEI. The CDR3 nucleotides are TGTGCCAGCAGTGATAACAGGGAAATTAAAACCCAGTACTTC. It yields the protein CASSDNREIKTQYF.

The DNA for the CDR3 is TGTGCCACCAGCAGAGATTGGGACAGGGACCACGAGCAGTACTTC. It specifies CATSRDWDRDHEQYF. The rearrangement joins TRBV15 to TRBJ2-7; 9 positions match TRBD1. V lost 0 bases to trimming and J lost 5 bases; unmatched junction nucleotides: 5. The CDR3 consists of 15 residues. CDR1 and CDR2 from the germline V gene are LNHNV and YYDKDF (reference sequence).

The V and J genes are TRBV7-3 and TRBJ1-2; TRBD1 might be the D (5 bases). This CDR3 is 14 amino acids long. The V gene's germline CDR1 is SGHTA and CDR2 FQGTGA. The germline V and J ends were trimmed by 5 bases and 6 bases, with 16 bases remaining between them. The CDR3 DNA reads TGTGCCAGCAGCCCCAATGCCTCGGGGGATGGCTACACCTTC. Translation: CASSPNASGDGYTF.

The chain links TRBV28 to TRBJ2-5; a possible D gene is TRBD2 (5 bases). This CDR3 has 14 amino acids. Germline values: CDR1 MDHEN, CDR2 SYDVKM. Trimming removed 7 bases from V and 5 bases from J, with 17 bases in between. The chain's CDR3 is CASTDPGGGETQYF. CDR3 sequence (DNA): TGTGCCAGCACCGACCCCGGAGGAGGCGAGACCCAGTACTTC.

V and J are TRBV13 and TRBJ1-4; D uncertain. Trimming took off 0 bases at V and 5 bases at J, with 19 bases between the two ends. Germline CDR1 and CDR2: PRHDT and FYEKMQ (reference sequence). This CDR3 has 18 amino acids. Written as DNA, the CDR3 is TGTGCCAGCAGCTTAGGCCAGTTAGTTTCCGACATAAATGAAAAACTGTTTTTT. Its protein is CASSLGQLVSDINEKLFF. Filled out from reference TRBV13 and TRBJ1-4, the complete variable domain reads AAGVIQSPRHLIKEKRETATLKCYPIPRHDTVYWYQQGPGQDPQFLISFYEKMQSDKGSIPDRFSAQQFSDYHSELNMSSLELGDSALYFCASSLGQLVSDINEKLFFGSGTQLSVL.

In this sample, this clone turned up a few times. J is TRBJ2-3 and V is TRBV7-3; D might be TRBD1 (7 bases). Looked up from germline, CDR1 is SGHTA and CDR2 is FQGTGA. V was shortened by 6 bases and J by 2 bases, with 15 bases between the two germline ends. The CDR3 loop spans 15 amino acids. This chain's CDR3 is CASSQGGQPTDTQYF. The CDR3 nucleotides read TGTGCCAGCAGTCAGGGGGGACAGCCCACAGATACGCAGTATTTT.

The V gene is TRBV30, the J gene TRBJ2-1; 11 nucleotides agree with TRBD2. Germline lookup yields CDR1 GTSNPN and CDR2 SVGIG (reference sequence). Trimming cost V 0 bases and J 8 bases; bases outside gene matches: 9. The CDR3 loop spans 16 amino acids. The chain's CDR3 is CAWSVGLAGGNDEQFF. The CDR3 DNA is TGTGCCTGGAGTGTGGGGCTAGCGGGGGGTAATGATGAGCAGTTCTTC.

The chain couples TRBV7-9 to TRBJ1-1, with 7 bases that match TRBD1. Germline V gene lookup returns CDR1 SEHNR and CDR2 FQNEAQ (reference sequence). J lost 4 bases, V lost 1 base, and 3 bases had no gene match. There are 14 residues in the CDR3. CDR3 region: CASSLGRGTTEAFF. The DNA of the CDR3 is TGTGCCAGCAGCTTAGGCAGGGGGACCACTGAAGCTTTCTTT.

The V gene is TRBV28, the J gene TRBJ2-7; a possible D gene is TRBD2 (6 bases). CDR3 length: 17 residues. The germline V gene encodes CDR1 MDHEN and CDR2 SYDVKM. Trimming cost V 5 bases and J 7 bases, with 27 bases left between them. This CDR3 reads CASSTSSSGTPSREQYF. For the CDR3, the DNA is TGTGCCAGCAGTACCTCATCTTCAGGGACTCCCTCTAGGGAGCAGTACTTC. Supplemented by reference TRBV28 and TRBJ2-7, the full variable domain reads DVKVTQSSRYLVKRTGEKVFLECVQDMDHENMFWYRQDPGLGLRLIYFSYDVKMKEKGDIPEGYSVSREKKERFSLILESASTNQTSMYLCASSTSSSGTPSREQYFGPGTRLTVT.

This clone was observed a few times. This chain uses TRBV9 with TRBJ2-3; TRBD2 aligns across 7 bases. This CDR3 contains 15 residues. V lost 0 bases, J lost 3 bases, and 4 bases stayed unmatched. Germline lookup yields CDR1 SGDLS and CDR2 YYNGEE. Here the CDR3 reads CASSVDGGSTDTQYF. CDR3 in DNA: TGTGCCAGCAGCGTAGATGGCGGGAGTACAGATACGCAGTATTTT.

With regard to this clone: Other DNA sequences from this sample encode an identical CDR3 as well. The CDR3, as DNA: TGTGCCAGTAGCAGGGGTGCTGGAAACACCATATATTTT. It translates to CASSRGAGNTIYF. The chain is built from TRBV19 and TRBJ1-3; tentative D call: TRBD1 (6 bases). CDR3 size: 13 residues. The germline V gene has CDR1 LNHDA and CDR2 SQIVND (reference sequence). The V end lost 6 bases, the J end lost 2 bases, and 8 bases lay between the germline ends.

The V gene is TRBV4-1, the J gene TRBJ1-4; possible D gene TRBD1, 5 bases. Deletions cut 4 bases from V and 6 bases from J, with 18 bases between. The germline gives CDR1 MGHRA, CDR2 YSYEKL. The CDR3 is 16 residues long. CDR3 sequence reads: CASSPLVGLRDEKLFF. The CDR3 DNA sequence: TGCGCCAGCAGCCCGCTCGTGGGGCTCCGAGATGAAAAACTGTTTTTT.

This clone was seen just once. This chain uses TRBV4-2 with TRBJ2-1; weak D call: TRBD2 (6 bases). Trimming cost V 3 bases and J 6 bases, with 12 bases left between them. Looked up from germline, CDR1 is LGHNA and CDR2 is YNFKEQ. The CDR3 has 14 residues. In DNA, the CDR3 is TGTGCCAGCAGCCATGGCGGGACCTCCAATGAGCAGTTCTTC. Translation: CASSHGGTSNEQFF.

This chain connects TRBV7-2 to TRBJ2-3; tentative D call: TRBD2 (7 bases). The germline CDR1 and CDR2 sequences are SGHTA and FQGNSA. CDR3 length: 15 residues. The V and J ends lost 5 bases and 6 bases respectively, with 18 bases between them. CDR3 in DNA: TGTGCCAGCAGCCCATCGCCGGGGGGCAAGGATACGCAGTATTTT. It yields the protein CASSPSPGGKDTQYF. Supplemented by reference TRBV7-2 and TRBJ2-3, the full variable domain reads GAGVSQSPSNKVTEKGKDVELRCDPISGHTALYWYRQSLGQGLEFLIYFQGNSAPDKSGLPSDRFSAERTGGSVSTLTIQRTQQEDSAVYLCASSPSPGGKDTQYFGPGTRLTVL.

This clone was seen repeatedly, ten times or more. This chain links TRBV29-1 with TRBJ1-1; no definite D call. The germline CDR1 and CDR2 sequences are SQVTM and ANQGSEA. With 5 bases removed from V and 0 bases from J, the gap between germline ends came to 4 bases. This CDR3 region has 11 residues. CDR3 nucleotides: TGCAGCGTTCCCATGAACACTGAAGCTTTCTTT. Protein sequence: CSVPMNTEAFF.

The genes are TRBV7-3 and TRBJ2-5, with D possibly being TRBD2 (5 bases). This CDR3 region has 13 residues. CDR1 is SGHTA, CDR2 FQGTGA, per germline. The V and J ends lost 2 bases and 4 bases respectively, with 8 bases between them. CDR3 region: CASSLHGGETQYF. The CDR3 DNA sequence: TGTGCCAGCAGCTTACATGGAGGAGAGACCCAGTACTTC. Full variable domain (rest looked up from reference TRBV7-3 and TRBJ2-5): GAGVSQTPSNKVTEKGKYVELRCDPISGHTALYWYRQSLGQGPEFLIYFQGTGAADDSGLPNDRFFAVRPEGSVSTLKIQRTERGDSAVYLCASSLHGGETQYFGPGTRLLVL.

V usage is TRBV9 and J usage is TRBJ2-3; TRBD2 aligns across 12 bases. CDR1 and CDR2 (germline): SGDLS, YYNGEE. J lost 0 bases, V lost 3 bases, and 2 bases had no gene match. The CDR3 has 16 amino acids. The CDR3: CASSASGGGSTDTQYF. The CDR3 DNA is TGTGCCAGCAGCGCTAGCGGGGGGGGTAGCACAGATACGCAGTATTTT. Full variable domain (missing parts from reference TRBV9 and TRBJ2-3): DSGVTQTPKHLITATGQRVTLRCSPRSGDLSVYWYQQSLDQGLQFLIQYYNGEERAKGNILERFSAQQFPDLHSELNLSSLELGDSALYFCASSASGGGSTDTQYFGPGTRLTVL.

The chain recombines TRBV4-3 with TRBJ2-1; 9 bases are a match to TRBD1. Germline V lookup: CDR1 LGHNA, CDR2 YSLEER. This CDR3 region has 18 residues. The V gene end was trimmed by 3 bases and the J gene end by 0 bases; junction bases not matched to a gene: 9. The CDR3 region is CASSHQQGALSSYNEQFF. The CDR3 coding sequence is TGCGCCAGCAGCCATCAACAGGGGGCCCTGAGCTCCTACAATGAGCAGTTCTTC.

The chain employs TRBV28 and TRBJ1-5, with 7 bases matching TRBD1. Trimming at V came to 3 bases and at J to 5 bases, leaving 4 bases not matched to a gene. This CDR3 comprises 14 residues. Germline CDR1 is MDHEN and CDR2 is SYDVKM. CDR3 nucleotide sequence: TGTGCCAGCAGTTTCGGGACAGCTTATCAGCCCCAGCATTTT. Amino acid sequence: CASSFGTAYQPQHF.

The rearrangement links TRBV28 to TRBJ2-3, with D tentatively TRBD2 (6 bases). This CDR3 comprises 16 residues. Trimming stripped 5 bases from V and 7 bases from J, with 22 bases between. The germline gives CDR1 MDHEN, CDR2 SYDVKM. The CDR3 DNA follows: TGTGCCAGCAGTGGCGGGGCGGGATTTGAGGGAAATACGCAGTATTTT. Translated, it gives CASSGGAGFEGNTQYF.

In this sample, this clone turned up once. The J gene is TRBJ1-1, the V gene TRBV18, with D perhaps TRBD1 (5 bases). Trimming pared 6 bases from V and 2 bases from J, leaving 22 bases between. The CDR3 is made up of 17 amino acids. Germline values: CDR1 KGHSH, CDR2 LQKENI. CDR3 residues: CASSQNPLGVDNTEAFF. CDR3 DNA sequence: TGTGCCAGCTCCCAAAACCCCCTAGGGGTTGACAACACTGAAGCTTTCTTT. The full variable domain, in which reference TRBV18 and TRBJ1-1 provide the parts outside the CDR3, is NAGVMQNPRHLVRRRGQEARLRCSPMKGHSHVYWYRQLPEEGLKFMVYLQKENIIDESGMPKERFSAEFPKEGPSILRIQQVVRGDSAAYFCASSQNPLGVDNTEAFFGQGTRLTVV.

As regards this clone: Germline is not matched at one junction end, which may reflect a read error. The chain has TRBV30 and TRBJ2-7; D ambiguous. CDR1 and CDR2 (germline): GTSNPN, SVGIG (reference sequence). CDR3 length equals 12 residues. The CDR3 region has the DNA TGTGCCTGGAGTGCCCAGTGGAGCGAGCAGTCCTTC. As protein: CAWSAQWSEQSF.

The V and J genes are TRBV27 and TRBJ2-7, with 10 nucleotides matching TRBD2. Trimming took 8 bases from V and 0 from J; bases not matched to a gene: 7. CDR3 length: 15 amino acids. The germline CDR1 and CDR2 sequences are MNHEY and SMNVEV (reference sequence). The CDR3 loop is CASGRTSGPSYEQYF. DNA of the CDR3: TGTGCCAGCGGGAGGACTAGCGGCCCCTCCTACGAGCAGTACTTC.

The chain couples TRBV30 to TRBJ1-2; 10 bases agree with TRBD1. The V gene end was trimmed by 7 bases and the J gene end by 0 bases; junction bases not matched to a gene: 2. The germline gives CDR1 GTSNPN, CDR2 SVGIG (reference sequence). This CDR3 comprises 13 residues. The CDR3: CASTGGTNYGYTF. CDR3 nucleotides: TGTGCCTCGACAGGGGGCACTAACTATGGCTACACCTTC.